A single sample is the source of the 22 T cell receptor beta chains below, sequenced in a study of blood T cell repertoires in COVID-19. Using immunoSEQ multiplex PCR, the repertoire was profiled, and TCRdb retains in-frame clones only, with some absent. The data contain 25,000 to 35,000 clones, about nine tenths of them singletons. Sequencing was carried out using peripheral blood. Receptors originate from a human donor with active COVID-19. The donor label of this sample is uncertain.

This sequence joins TRBV7-9 and TRBJ2-2; 11 positions agree with TRBD2. Trimming took 5 bases from V and 1 from J; bases not matched to a gene: 6. Germline assignment: CDR1 SEHNR and CDR2 FQNEAQ (reference sequence). This CDR3 is built from 17 residues. CDR3 sequence (DNA): TGTGCCAGCAGCCCCAGGACTAGCGGGCTGAACACCGGGGAGCTGTTTTTT. As protein: CASSPRTSGLNTGELFF.

V gene TRBV19 combines with J gene TRBJ1-3; no definite D call. Germline CDR1 LNHDA, CDR2 SQIVND (reference sequence). The V end was cut by 5 bases, the J end by 4 bases, with 12 bases between. This CDR3 spans 14 amino acids. The CDR3 DNA reads as TGTGCCAGTAGTCCCGGTGTCCTGGGAAACACCATATATTTT. It specifies CASSPGVLGNTIYF.

The rearrangement joins TRBV9 to TRBJ2-7; TRBD1 matches at 7 bases. Trimming removed 4 bases from V and 5 bases from J; junction bases left unmatched: 6. CDR3 length equals 13 residues. In germline, CDR1 is SGDLS, CDR2 YYNGEE. CDR3 sequence reads: CASSITGAHEQYF. CDR3 DNA: TGTGCCAGCAGCATCACAGGGGCCCACGAGCAGTACTTC. Complete variable domain (other parts from reference TRBV9 and TRBJ2-7): DSGVTQTPKHLITATGQRVTLRCSPRSGDLSVYWYQQSLDQGLQFLIQYYNGEERAKGNILERFSAQQFPDLHSELNLSSLELGDSALYFCASSITGAHEQYFGPGTRLTVT.

The chain carries TRBV18 and TRBJ1-4, with 8 bases that match TRBD1. Germline V gene lookup returns CDR1 KGHSH and CDR2 LQKENI. Germline trimming cut 3 bases from V and 3 bases from J; bases unmatched to any gene: 3. This CDR3 is built from 15 residues. In nucleotides, the CDR3 is TGTGCCAGCTCACCGCAGGGGGCGGCTAATGAAAAACTGTTTTTT. It translates to CASSPQGAANEKLFF.

The CDR3 protein is CASSPLAGSPYEQYF. In nucleotides, the CDR3 is TGTGCCAGCAGCCCCCTAGCGGGTTCTCCCTACGAGCAGTACTTC. The genes are TRBV7-3 and TRBJ2-7, with 8 bases matching TRBD2. V shed 5 bases and J 2 bases; nucleotides not matched to a gene: 8. The CDR3 length is 15 residues. In germline, CDR1 is SGHTA, CDR2 FQGTGA.

The CDR3, as DNA: TGTGCCACCAGTGCCCCATCACTAGAGACCCAGTACTTC. This translates into CATSAPSLETQYF. The J gene is TRBJ2-5, the V gene TRBV24-1; D ambiguous. Trimming pared 5 bases from V and 4 bases from J, leaving 10 bases between. CDR1 and CDR2 from the germline V gene are KGHDR and SFDVKD. The length of the CDR3 is 13 residues.

The chain is built from TRBV7-9 and TRBJ2-7; D gene unclear. The V end was cut by 7 bases, the J end by 3 bases, with 10 bases between. Germline V gene sequence: CDR1 SEHNR, CDR2 FQNEAQ (reference sequence). The CDR3 length is 12 residues. The CDR3 loop reads CASTPTGYEQYF. In DNA, the CDR3 is TGTGCCAGCACCCCGACGGGCTACGAGCAGTACTTC.

The chain has TRBV5-8 and TRBJ2-7, with 11 bases fitting TRBD2. The CDR3 extends over 17 amino acids. V was pared by 10 bases and J by 2 bases, with 17 bases of the junction left unmatched. From germline, CDR1 is SGHTS and CDR2 YDEGEE. The CDR3 region is CASGTALAGEVTYEQYF. As DNA, the CDR3 is TGTGCCTCGGGTACGGCACTAGCGGGAGAAGTTACCTACGAGCAGTACTTC.

The chain links TRBV27 to TRBJ2-6; 9 bases match TRBD1. This CDR3 contains 16 residues. V lost 7 bases to trimming and J lost 4 bases; unmatched junction nucleotides: 8. Germline loops: CDR1 MNHEY, CDR2 SMNVEV (reference sequence). The CDR3 protein is CASTPGQGRGANVLTF. The CDR3 DNA reads as TGTGCCAGCACCCCGGGACAGGGAAGGGGGGCCAACGTCCTGACTTTC.

CDR3 in amino acids: CASSQDQGLAGADEQYF. CDR3 coding DNA: TGTGCCAGCAGCCAAGATCAGGGACTAGCGGGAGCTGACGAGCAGTACTTC. V gene TRBV3-1 (or the pseudogene TRBV3-2) combines with J gene TRBJ2-7, with TRBD2 matching 14 bases. Germline CDR1 and CDR2: LGHDT and YNNKEL (reference sequence). Trimming removed 0 bases from V and 5 bases from J; junction bases left unmatched: 6. This CDR3 is 17 amino acids long.

The table lists this clone with a few counts. This chain's CDR3 is CASSIVSGATEAFF. DNA for the CDR3: TGTGCCAGTAGTATAGTGAGCGGGGCCACTGAAGCTTTCTTT. This chain links TRBV19 with TRBJ1-1, with D possibly matching TRBD1 (5 bases). From germline, CDR1 is LNHDA and CDR2 SQIVND (reference sequence). The CDR3 is 14 amino acids. V was cut by 1 base and J by 4 bases, with 10 bases left in between.

The rearrangement links TRBV11-2 to TRBJ2-5; TRBD2 is a possible D gene (7 bases). Germline V gives CDR1 SGHAT, CDR2 FQNNGV. The ends were cut back, 5 bases at V and 1 base at J, with 17 bases in the middle. The CDR3 is made up of 16 amino acids. CDR3 sequence reads: CASSAGAKRAQETQYF. The CDR3 region has the DNA TGTGCCAGCAGCGCGGGGGCCAAACGGGCCCAAGAGACCCAGTACTTC. Combining the CDR3 with reference TRBV11-2 and TRBJ2-5 gives the whole variable domain EAGVAQSPRYKIIEKRQSVAFWCNPISGHATLYWYQQILGQGPKLLIQFQNNGVVDDSQLPKDRFSAERLKGVDSTLKIQPAKLEDSAVYLCASSAGAKRAQETQYFGPGTRLLVL.

V and J are TRBV27 and TRBJ2-3, with TRBD1 matching 10 bases. Germline assignment: CDR1 MNHEY and CDR2 SMNVEV (reference sequence). V lost 5 bases, J lost 4 bases, and 3 bases stayed unmatched. CDR3 length: 14 amino acids. CDR3: CASSDRGPPDTQYF. Here the CDR3 DNA reads TGTGCCAGCAGTGACAGGGGGCCACCAGATACGCAGTATTTT.

On this clone: The junction departs from the called germline gene at one end, perhaps through a read error. This chain joins TRBV12-3 or TRBV12-4 and TRBJ2-4; 9 bases line up with TRBD2. The CDR3 has 12 amino acids. The CDR3 DNA sequence: TGTGCCAGCAGGACCTACAGCGGGGGGCTGGACTTC. Translation gives CASRTYSGGLDF.

CDR3 sequence reads: CASGGRGRRGEQYF. The CDR3 coding sequence is TGTGCCAGCGGAGGACGGGGTCGGAGGGGCGAGCAGTACTTC. The rearrangement links TRBV2 to TRBJ2-7; D perhaps matches TRBD2 (6 bases). CDR3 length: 14 residues. Germline-derived CDR1 and CDR2 are SNHLY and FYNNEI. With 8 bases removed from V and 6 bases from J, the gap between germline ends came to 20 bases.

This clone has only one observation. The chain couples TRBV2 to TRBJ2-7; tentative D call: TRBD2 (5 bases). V lost 7 bases and J lost 0, with 7 bases in between. The V gene's germline CDR1 is SNHLY and CDR2 FYNNEI. The CDR3 covers 12 residues. This chain's CDR3 is CASKRDSYEQYF. In DNA, the CDR3 is TGTGCCAGCAAACGGGACTCCTACGAGCAGTACTTC.

The rearrangement joins TRBV19 to TRBJ1-6; 9 bases agree with TRBD1. Germline CDR1 reads LNHDA; CDR2 reads SQIVND (reference sequence). V lost 4 bases, J lost 9 bases, and 4 bases stayed unmatched. The CDR3 length is 14 residues. The CDR3 loop reads CASSTTGGGSPLHF. CDR3 coding DNA: TGTGCCAGTAGTACAACAGGGGGCGGTTCACCCCTCCACTTT.

The chain uses TRBV18 and TRBJ2-7; 8 nucleotides agree with TRBD1. This CDR3 contains 13 residues. The germline V gene encodes CDR1 KGHSH and CDR2 LQKENI. V lost 3 bases to trimming and J lost 6 bases; unmatched junction nucleotides: 4. This CDR3 reads CASSPPGGFEQYF. The DNA of the CDR3 is TGTGCCAGCTCACCGCCAGGGGGCTTCGAGCAGTACTTC. Using reference TRBV18 and TRBJ2-7 for the parts outside the CDR3, the full variable domain is NAGVMQNPRHLVRRRGQEARLRCSPMKGHSHVYWYRQLPEEGLKFMVYLQKENIIDESGMPKERFSAEFPKEGPSILRIQQVVRGDSAAYFCASSPPGGFEQYFGPGTRLTVT.

The V gene is TRBV27, the J gene TRBJ2-7, with a weak D call TRBD2 (5 bases). The V end was cut by 3 bases, the J end by 7 bases, with 10 bases between. The CDR3 consists of 12 residues. From germline, CDR1 is MNHEY and CDR2 SMNVEV (reference sequence). CDR3: CASSFFGEEQYF. The CDR3 bases are TGTGCCAGCAGTTTTTTTGGGGAGGAGCAGTACTTC.

V gene TRBV27 combines with J gene TRBJ2-3; no clear D. CDR1 MNHEY and CDR2 SMNVEV come from the germline V gene (reference sequence). V lost 5 bases, J lost 3 bases, and 12 bases lay in between. The CDR3 is made up of 14 amino acids. The CDR3 loop reads CASSPTDSTDTQYF. The CDR3 DNA sequence: TGTGCCAGCAGTCCAACCGACTCAACAGATACGCAGTATTTT.

The chain couples TRBV7-2 to TRBJ2-1; 7 bases agree with TRBD1. Germline V lookup: CDR1 SGHTA, CDR2 FQGNSA. V gave up 5 bases and J gave up 4 bases; unmatched junction bases: 5. The CDR3 is 14 residues long. The CDR3 coding sequence is TGTGCCAGCAGCCAGGGACAGCGATACAATGAGCAGTTCTTC. Residues: CASSQGQRYNEQFF.

The chain couples TRBV27 to TRBJ2-7; 10 positions match TRBD2. V trimming: 6 bases; J trimming: 4 bases; junction bases outside the gene matches: 9. CDR3 length: 15 residues. Germline CDR1 reads MNHEY; CDR2 reads SMNVEV (reference sequence). This chain's CDR3 is CASSPEGSGRYEQYF. CDR3 sequence (DNA): TGTGCCAGCAGCCCCGAGGGTAGCGGGAGGTACGAGCAGTACTTC.